This T cell receptor beta chain was profiled in a study of OX40 agonist ivuxolimab in advanced cancers. As for the study in general: Patients were 82.7% male with ages roughly 23 to 79, mean 60.

Repertoires were generated with immunoSEQ multiplex PCR, while TCRdb's copy carries only in-frame clones and drops some. The data show approximately 74,000 clones, over 80% seen once. Germline values: CDR1 ENHRY, CDR2 SYGVKD. The CDR3 covers 17 residues. The junction had 5 bases not matched to a gene; V was cut back by 2 bases and J by 2 bases. Turning to this clone: Its antigen is unidentified.

Study-level points and caveats: Which antigen the expanded peripheral T cells recognized is unknown. Blood T cells, both CD4+ and CD8+, expanded clonally by week 6 at 0.1 to 3.0 mg/kg.

The chain links TRBV10-3 to TRBJ2-5; TRBD2 matches at 13 bases. Sequenced here: CD4+ or CD8+ T cells sorted from blood, sampled in a trial of the OX40 agonist ivuxolimab. The receptor was isolated from an adult with an advanced solid tumor such as melanoma, head and neck, liver or kidney cancer. This CDR3 is CAISEGGTSGEQETQYF. CDR3 coding DNA: TGTGCCATCAGTGAGGGGGGGACTAGCGGGGAACAAGAGACCCAGTACTTC.